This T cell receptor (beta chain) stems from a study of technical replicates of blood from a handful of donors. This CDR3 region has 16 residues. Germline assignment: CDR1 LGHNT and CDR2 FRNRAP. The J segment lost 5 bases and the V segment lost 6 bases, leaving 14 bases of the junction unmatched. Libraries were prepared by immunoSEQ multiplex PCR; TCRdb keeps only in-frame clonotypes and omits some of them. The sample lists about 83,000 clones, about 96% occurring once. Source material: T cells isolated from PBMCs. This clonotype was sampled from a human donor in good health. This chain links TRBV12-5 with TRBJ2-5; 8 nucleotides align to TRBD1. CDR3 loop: CASGTGTGRPQETQYF. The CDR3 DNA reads TGTGCTAGTGGAACGGGGACAGGTAGACCCCAGGAGACCCAGTACTTC.